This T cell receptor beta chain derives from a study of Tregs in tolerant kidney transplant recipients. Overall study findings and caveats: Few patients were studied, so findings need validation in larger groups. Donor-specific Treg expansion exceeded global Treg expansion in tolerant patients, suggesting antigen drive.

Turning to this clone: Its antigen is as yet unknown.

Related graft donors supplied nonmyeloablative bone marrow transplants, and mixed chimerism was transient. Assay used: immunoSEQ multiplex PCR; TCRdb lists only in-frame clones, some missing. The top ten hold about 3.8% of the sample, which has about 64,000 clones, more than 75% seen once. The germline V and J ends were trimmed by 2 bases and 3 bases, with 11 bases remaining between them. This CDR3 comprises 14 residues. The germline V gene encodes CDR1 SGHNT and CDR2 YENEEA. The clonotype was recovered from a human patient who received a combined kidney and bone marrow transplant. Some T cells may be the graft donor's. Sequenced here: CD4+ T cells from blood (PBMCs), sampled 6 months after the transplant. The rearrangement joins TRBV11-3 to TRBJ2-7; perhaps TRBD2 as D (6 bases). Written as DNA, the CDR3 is TGTGCCAGCAGCTTATACGGGAGTTTCTACGAGCAGTACTTC. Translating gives CASSLYGSFYEQYF.